These T cell receptor beta chains were read from a single sample in a study of blood T cell repertoires in COVID-19. Sequencing used immunoSEQ multiplex PCR; TCRdb keeps in-frame clones, though not all of them. The sample contains 320,000 or so clones, around 85% of which appear only once. The sequencing input was PBMCs or T cells enriched from blood (not recorded which). Source of these receptors: a woman aged 25 to 39 who had been exposed to COVID-19. Both conserved end residues are part of each CDR3. The order of the fields is V gene, clone size, J gene, D gene, CDR3 protein, CDR3 DNA. The D gene is left open where the match is weak. Part of the rows lack a size; the others show once, few, many or a class for expanded clones.

V: TRBV2
size: .
J: TRBJ1-3
D: .
CDR3: CASSEWNRAGNTIYF
DNA: TGTGCCAGCAGTGAATGGAACAGGGCTGGAAACACCATATATTTT

V: TRBV9
size: once
J: TRBJ1-3
D: .
CDR3: CASSGLSPSGSGNTIYF
DNA: TGTGCCAGCAGCGGGCTGTCTCCATCGGGCTCTGGAAACACCATATATTTT

V: TRBV7-9
size: .
J: TRBJ2-7
D: TRBD2
CDR3: CASSWASGISYEQYF
DNA: TGTGCCAGCAGCTGGGCTAGCGGGATCTCCTACGAGCAGTACTTC

V: TRBV6-5
size: .
J: TRBJ1-2
D: .
CDR3: CASNRGGIYTF
DNA: TGTGCCAGCAACAGAGGAGGGATCTACACCTTC

V: TRBV7-2
size: .
J: TRBJ2-7
D: TRBD2
CDR3: CASHPSSGGYEQYF
DNA: TGTGCCAGCCATCCGTCTAGCGGGGGTTACGAGCAGTACTTC

V: TRBV6-4
size: .
J: TRBJ1-2
D: .
CDR3: CASSDSNRNYGYTF
DNA: TGTGCCAGCAGTGACTCGAACAGGAACTATGGCTACACCTTC

V: TRBV7-2
size: .
J: TRBJ2-3
D: .
CDR3: CASSSLDSTDTQYF
DNA: TGTGCCAGCAGCTCCTTGGACAGTACAGATACGCAGTATTTT

V: TRBV18
size: .
J: TRBJ2-3
D: .
CDR3: CASSPPNSADTQYF
DNA: TGTGCCAGCTCACCACCGAATAGCGCAGATACGCAGTATTTT

V: TRBV7-9
size: .
J: TRBJ1-2
D: .
CDR3: CASSLPGQSIYGYTF
DNA: TGTGCCAGCAGCTTACCTGGACAGTCTATCTATGGCTACACCTTC

V: TRBV19
size: .
J: TRBJ1-5
D: .
CDR3: CASSTGVDQPQHF
DNA: TGTGCCAGTAGTACAGGGGTTGATCAGCCCCAGCATTTT

V: TRBV15
size: .
J: TRBJ2-7
D: TRBD1
CDR3: CATMDRGTYEQYF
DNA: TGTGCCACAATGGACAGGGGGACCTACGAGCAGTACTTC

V: TRBV19
size: .
J: TRBJ1-3
D: TRBD1
CDR3: CASSTGQGFGNTIYF
DNA: TGTGCCAGTAGTACGGGACAGGGGTTCGGAAACACCATATATTTT

V: TRBV27
size: .
J: TRBJ1-1
D: .
CDR3: CASRLLTQGNTEAFF
DNA: TGTGCCAGCAGACTCTTAACACAGGGGAACACTGAAGCTTTCTTT

V: TRBV7-2
size: .
J: TRBJ2-4
D: TRBD1
CDR3: CASSLALGQATQGIQYF
DNA: TGTGCCAGCAGCTTAGCGCTAGGACAGGCCACTCAAGGAATTCAGTACTTC

V: TRBV7-3
size: .
J: TRBJ1-2
D: TRBD1
CDR3: CASSPGTGGYGYTF
DNA: TGTGCCAGCAGCCCCGGGACAGGGGGATATGGCTACACCTTC

V: TRBV10-2
size: once
J: TRBJ2-2
D: TRBD2
CDR3: CASTLASGGRTGELFF
DNA: TGCGCCAGCACCCTTGCTAGCGGGGGACGCACCGGGGAGCTGTTTTTT

V: TRBV9
size: .
J: TRBJ2-1
D: .
CDR3: CASSVSGAPYNEQFF
DNA: TGTGCCAGCAGCGTATCGGGAGCCCCCTACAATGAGCAGTTCTTC

V: TRBV29-1
size: .
J: TRBJ1-1
D: .
CDR3: CSVEDHGGQDTEAFF
DNA: TGCAGCGTTGAAGATCACGGGGGGCAGGACACTGAAGCTTTCTTT

V: TRBV7-3
size: .
J: TRBJ2-3
D: TRBD2
CDR3: CASSKGTSRIDTQYF
DNA: TGTGCCAGCAGCAAGGGGACTAGCAGAATCGATACGCAGTATTTT

V: TRBV6-5
size: .
J: TRBJ1-2
D: TRBD1
CDR3: CASSLLGQGAYGYTF
DNA: TGTGCCAGCAGTCTTCTTGGACAGGGGGCTTATGGCTACACCTTC

V: TRBV30
size: .
J: TRBJ2-7
D: TRBD1
CDR3: CAQARDRFYEQYF
DNA: TGTGCCCAGGCCCGGGACAGGTTTTACGAGCAGTACTTC

V: TRBV30
size: few
J: TRBJ1-4
D: .
CDR3: CAWSVSGVIKLFF
DNA: TGTGCCTGGAGTGTCTCGGGGGTTATAAAACTGTTTTTT

V: TRBV11-2
size: .
J: TRBJ1-1
D: .
CDR3: CASSLDIVNTEAFF
DNA: TGTGCCAGCAGCCTAGATATAGTGAACACTGAAGCTTTCTTT

V: TRBV5-4
size: .
J: TRBJ2-3
D: TRBD2
CDR3: CASSSDLTSGHTDTQYF
DNA: TGTGCCAGCAGCTCGGATCTAACTAGCGGCCACACAGATACGCAGTATTTT

V: TRBV21-1
size: .
J: TRBJ2-3
D: .
CDR3: CASSRRGTETSTDTQYF
DNA: TGTGCCAGCAGCCGCCGAGGGACAGAAACTAGCACAGATACGCAGTATTTT

V: TRBV6-5
size: .
J: TRBJ1-3
D: .
CDR3: CASLVLGRTGNTIYF
DNA: TGTGCCAGCCTGGTACTAGGGCGGACTGGAAACACCATATATTTT

V: TRBV7-2
size: .
J: TRBJ2-5
D: TRBD2
CDR3: CASSLNSGWETQYF
DNA: TGTGCCAGCAGCCTCAATAGCGGGTGGGAGACCCAGTACTTC

V: TRBV2
size: .
J: TRBJ1-4
D: .
CDR3: CASGWRRETEKLFF
DNA: TGTGCCAGCGGGTGGAGACGGGAGACCGAAAAACTGTTTTTT

V: TRBV19
size: .
J: TRBJ2-7
D: TRBD2
CDR3: CASSTRSGRSNYEQYF
DNA: TGTGCCAGTAGTACAAGAAGCGGGAGGTCCAACTACGAGCAGTACTTC

V: TRBV4-2
size: few
J: TRBJ2-5
D: TRBD1
CDR3: CASSQAGTGGETQYF
DNA: TGTGCCAGCAGCCAAGCCGGGACAGGGGGAGAGACCCAGTACTTC

V: TRBV10-2
size: once
J: TRBJ2-2
D: .
CDR3: CASSDRVGGELFF
DNA: TGCGCCAGCAGTGACAGGGTGGGCGGGGAGCTGTTTTTT

V: TRBV4-2
size: .
J: TRBJ1-1
D: .
CDR3: CASSQDFGQSNTEAFF
DNA: TGTGCCAGCAGCCAAGATTTCGGACAGTCGAACACTGAAGCTTTCTTT

V: TRBV27
size: .
J: TRBJ2-2
D: TRBD2
CDR3: CASSLTGGVTGELFF
DNA: TGTGCCAGCAGTTTAACGGGGGGGGTCACCGGGGAGCTGTTTTTT

V: TRBV11-2
size: .
J: TRBJ2-5
D: TRBD2
CDR3: CASSKAGGSETQYF
DNA: TGTGCCAGCAGCAAAGCGGGGGGTTCGGAGACCCAGTACTTC

V: TRBV21-1
size: .
J: TRBJ1-2
D: .
CDR3: CASSNHRVYGYTF
DNA: TGTGCCAGCAGCAACCACAGGGTCTATGGCTACACCTTC

V: TRBV7-9
size: .
J: TRBJ2-7
D: .
CDR3: CASSLVWTASGNSYEQYF
DNA: TGTGCCAGCAGCTTAGTATGGACAGCGAGCGGAAATTCCTACGAGCAGTACTTC

V: TRBV3-1/TRBV3-2
size: .
J: TRBJ2-1
D: TRBD2
CDR3: CASSQVVTGGPNEQFF
DNA: TGTGCCAGCAGCCAAGTGGTTACGGGAGGGCCCAATGAGCAGTTCTTC

V: TRBV5-4
size: .
J: TRBJ2-7
D: .
CDR3: CASSEGFEQYF
DNA: TGTGCCAGCAGCGAGGGTTTCGAGCAGTACTTC

V: TRBV27
size: .
J: TRBJ1-3
D: .
CDR3: CASSRGGGRNTIYF
DNA: TGTGCCAGCAGCCGCGGGGGGGGCCGAAACACCATATATTTT

V: TRBV28
size: .
J: TRBJ1-3
D: .
CDR3: CASSFRGNTIYF
DNA: TGTGCCAGCAGTTTCAGGGGAAACACCATATATTTT

V: TRBV19
size: once
J: TRBJ1-2
D: TRBD1
CDR3: CASSSRQGWDGYTF
DNA: TGTGCCAGTAGTTCTAGACAGGGATGGGATGGCTACACCTTC

V: TRBV5-1
size: .
J: TRBJ1-1
D: .
CDR3: CASSLELGRAHLNTEAFF
DNA: TGCGCCAGCAGCTTGGAGCTAGGCAGGGCCCACTTGAACACTGAAGCTTTCTTT

V: TRBV3-1/TRBV3-2
size: .
J: TRBJ1-5
D: .
CDR3: CASSQAGRGQPQHF
DNA: TGTGCCAGCAGCCAAGCAGGACGGGGTCAGCCCCAGCATTTT

V: TRBV3-1/TRBV3-2
size: .
J: TRBJ1-5
D: .
CDR3: CASSLFARKWPQHF
DNA: TGTGCCAGCAGCCTGTTCGCCAGGAAATGGCCCCAGCATTTT

V: TRBV7-9
size: .
J: TRBJ2-5
D: TRBD2
CDR3: CASSATLAGGFQETQYF
DNA: TGTGCCAGCAGCGCGACCCTAGCGGGGGGTTTTCAAGAGACCCAGTACTTC

V: TRBV28
size: .
J: TRBJ1-2
D: .
CDR3: CASSLTEYTF
DNA: TGTGCCAGCAGTTTGACGGAGTACACCTTC

V: TRBV9
size: .
J: TRBJ1-4
D: TRBD1
CDR3: CASSASTGAGEKLFF
DNA: TGTGCCAGCAGCGCCTCGACAGGGGCGGGGGAAAAACTGTTTTTT

V: TRBV2
size: .
J: TRBJ1-2
D: .
CDR3: CASSLGYGYTF
DNA: TGTGCCAGCAGTCTAGGCTATGGCTACACCTTC

V: TRBV9
size: .
J: TRBJ2-1
D: TRBD2
CDR3: CASSTVGTSNNEQFF
DNA: TGTGCCAGCAGCACGGTGGGGACTAGTAACAATGAGCAGTTCTTC

V: TRBV16
size: .
J: TRBJ1-6
D: TRBD1
CDR3: CASSQSGQANSPLHF
DNA: TGTGCCAGCAGCCAATCGGGACAGGCTAATTCACCCCTCCACTTT

V: TRBV5-8
size: few
J: TRBJ1-5
D: .
CDR3: CASSFFNQPQHF
DNA: TGTGCCAGCAGCTTCTTTAATCAGCCCCAGCATTTT

V: TRBV2
size: .
J: TRBJ1-1
D: TRBD1
CDR3: CASRWTGGAFF
DNA: TGTGCCAGCAGATGGACAGGGGGAGCTTTCTTT

V: TRBV19
size: .
J: TRBJ2-7
D: TRBD2
CDR3: CASSTGGSSYEQYF
DNA: TGTGCCAGTAGTACAGGCGGGAGCTCCTACGAGCAGTACTTC

V: TRBV6-6
size: .
J: TRBJ2-1
D: TRBD2
CDR3: CASSYGTSGGGEQFF
DNA: TGTGCCAGCAGTTACGGGACTAGCGGGGGGGGTGAGCAGTTCTTC